The 25 T cell receptor beta chains below come from one sample, sequenced in a study of T-cell memory formation after mild COVID-19. TCRdb passed the 5' RACE reads through MiXCR, listing each CDR3 protein once. The table records approximately 430,000 distinct CDR3 sequences, 20% to 25% of them present only once. The material sequenced was PBMCs or a T cell subset sorted from them (not recorded which). These receptors all come from an adult woman who had mild COVID-19 (a few samples of this study predate the infection). Cell type and time point are not known.

The chain combines TRBV30 with TRBJ1-2; D gene uncertain. The V end lost 0 bases, the J end lost 5 bases, and 7 bases lay between the germline ends. CDR1 is GTSNPN and CDR2 is SVGIG in the germline V gene (reference sequence). The CDR3 consists of 12 residues. The CDR3 DNA reads as TGTGCCTGGAGTGTGGATGGGTATGGCTACACCTTC. This codes for CAWSVDGYGYTF.

This clonotype was recorded a few times. The V call is TRBV4-1, the J call TRBJ1-3; no firm D call. The V and J ends lost 0 bases and 6 bases respectively, with 15 bases between them. The CDR3 contains 16 residues. CDR1 is MGHRA and CDR2 is YSYEKL in the germline V gene. CDR3 nucleotide sequence: TGCGCCAGCAGCCAAGATTCAGTGGGCGGGAAAAACACCATATATTTT. It yields the protein CASSQDSVGGKNTIYF.

This clonotype was seen more than once but under ten times. The genes are TRBV7-8 and TRBJ2-6; 11 positions agree with TRBD2. Germline V lookup: CDR1 SGHVS, CDR2 FQNEAQ. This CDR3 contains 18 residues. Losses at the gene ends were 5 bases for V and 2 bases for J; bases not matched to a gene: 8. This CDR3 reads CASSLSTSGGAGANVLTF. The CDR3 coding sequence is TGTGCCAGCAGCCTGAGTACTAGCGGGGGAGCTGGGGCCAACGTCCTGACTTTC.

This clonotype was seen many times. The J gene is TRBJ2-2, the V gene TRBV4-2; D is ambiguous. The CDR3 runs to 15 residues. Deletions cut 1 base from V and 0 bases from J, with 6 bases between. Per the germline V gene, CDR1 is LGHNA and CDR2 is YNFKEQ. The CDR3 DNA reads TGTGCCAGCAGCCAAGTGAGCGCGAACACCGGGGAGCTGTTTTTT. Residues: CASSQVSANTGELFF.

This clonotype has just a few counts. This chain connects TRBV6-5 to TRBJ2-3; 9 positions match TRBD2. The CDR3 totals 19 residues. Trimming removed 1 base from V and 3 bases from J; junction bases left unmatched: 14. In germline, CDR1 is MNHEY, CDR2 SVGAGI. CDR3 coding DNA: TGTGCCAGCAGTTACTACCCATATCTTAGCGGGAGTAAGACAGATACGCAGTATTTT. Its translation: CASSYYPYLSGSKTDTQYF.

This clonotype was seen a few times. The rearrangement links TRBV6-5 to TRBJ2-7, with a tentative D call TRBD2 (5 bases). Germline values: CDR1 MNHEY, CDR2 SVGAGI. V lost 6 bases to trimming and J lost 3 bases, with 12 bases between them. The CDR3 extends over 13 amino acids. As DNA, the CDR3 is TGTGCCAGCAGGGATCTCCGGGACTACGAGCAGTACTTC. As protein: CASRDLRDYEQYF.

The gene calls are TRBV3-1 and TRBJ2-7, with no clear D. Germline values: CDR1 LGHDT, CDR2 YNNKEL (reference sequence). Deletions cut 0 bases from V and 1 base from J, with 10 bases between. This CDR3 has 15 amino acids. This CDR3 reads CASSQEADASYEQYF. In DNA form, the CDR3 reads TGTGCCAGCAGCCAAGAGGCGGATGCTTCCTACGAGCAGTACTTC.

In its sample, this clonotype was seen a few times. V and J are TRBV5-1 and TRBJ2-3; D ambiguous. V shed 2 bases and J shed 5 bases, with 12 bases lying between them. Germline CDR1 and CDR2: SGHRS and YFSETQ. This CDR3 spans 14 amino acids. CDR3 amino acids: CASSLDGHEDTQYF. The CDR3 DNA is TGCGCCAGCAGCTTAGACGGGCATGAAGATACGCAGTATTTT.

V is TRBV19 and J is TRBJ2-7; D gene uncertain. Germline V gives CDR1 LNHDA, CDR2 SQIVND (reference sequence). CDR3 length: 14 amino acids. V was cut by 5 bases and J by 12 bases, with 23 bases left in between. DNA for the CDR3: TGTGCCAGTAGTTCGGGTCTGAGAAGGTATGCGGTGTACTTC. Its translation is CASSSGLRRYAVYF.

This clonotype was recorded a few times. The chain has TRBV9 and TRBJ2-5; D is undetermined. The CDR3 loop spans 15 amino acids. The V gene lost 0 bases and the J gene lost 1 base, with 10 bases spanning the gap. In germline, CDR1 is SGDLS, CDR2 YYNGEE. The CDR3 DNA reads as TGTGCCAGCAGCGTAGCAGAAGGCGTCCAAGAGACCCAGTACTTC. It codes for CASSVAEGVQETQYF. Together with reference TRBV9 and TRBJ2-5, the CDR3 gives the full variable domain: DSGVTQTPKHLITATGQRVTLRCSPRSGDLSVYWYQQSLDQGLQFLIQYYNGEERAKGNILERFSAQQFPDLHSELNLSSLELGDSALYFCASSVAEGVQETQYFGPGTRLLVL.

This chain uses TRBV3-1 with TRBJ2-1; a weak D match, TRBD2 (5 bases). The germline gives CDR1 LGHDT, CDR2 YNNKEL (reference sequence). The CDR3 is 15 residues long. Trimming took off 1 base at V and 5 bases at J, with 12 bases between the two ends. DNA of the CDR3: TGTGCCAGCAGCCAAGGCCTAGCAGCAAACAATGAGCAGTTCTTC. Protein: CASSQGLAANNEQFF.

A few counts support this clonotype. The rearrangement links TRBV7-8 to TRBJ1-4; no firm D call. The CDR3 is made up of 17 amino acids. Germline CDR1 reads SGHVS; CDR2 reads FQNEAQ. With 1 base removed from V and 8 bases from J, the gap between germline ends came to 20 bases. CDR3 DNA sequence: TGTGCCAGCAGCTTAGAACGATGGCAGCGCGACATGGAAAAACTGTTTTTT. This codes for CASSLERWQRDMEKLFF.

The chain uses TRBV12-3 or TRBV12-4 and TRBJ2-7; 7 bases are a match to TRBD1. This CDR3 has 14 residues. With 4 bases clipped from V and 4 bases from J, the junction kept 7 bases outside the gene matches. The CDR3 region is CASSSHQQGYEQYF. The CDR3 DNA sequence: TGTGCCAGCAGTTCTCATCAACAGGGGTACGAGCAGTACTTC.

This clonotype was counted between two and nine times. The rearrangement links TRBV5-1 to TRBJ2-1; 15 nucleotides line up with TRBD2. V was clipped by 5 bases and J by 0 bases; unmatched bases: 6. This CDR3 is built from 18 residues. CDR1 and CDR2 from the germline V gene are SGHRS and YFSETQ. As DNA, the CDR3 is TGCGCCAGCAGATCCGGACTAGCGGGGGGGCCCTCCTACAATGAGCAGTTCTTC. Its translation is CASRSGLAGGPSYNEQFF.

The chain employs TRBV6-2 or TRBV6-3 and TRBJ1-5; D unresolved. The length of the CDR3 is 13 residues. The ends were cut back, 1 base at V and 4 bases at J, with 5 bases in the middle. Germline V gives CDR1 MNHEY, CDR2 SVGEGT. CDR3 protein: CASSYFKNQPQHF. As DNA, the CDR3 is TGTGCCAGCAGTTACTTCAAGAATCAGCCCCAGCATTTT.

This rearrangement joins TRBV7-8 to TRBJ1-6; 12 bases are shared with TRBD1. With V trimmed by 5 bases and J by 12 bases, 5 bases remained unmatched. Germline V gene sequence: CDR1 SGHVS, CDR2 FQNEAQ. CDR3 length equals 14 residues. The CDR3 loop is CASSGGTGGEPLHF. The CDR3, as DNA: TGTGCCAGCAGCGGGGGGACAGGGGGCGAACCCCTCCACTTT.

The chain employs TRBV12-3 or TRBV12-4 and TRBJ2-3, with D possibly matching TRBD2 (6 bases). The V and J ends lost 8 bases and 8 bases respectively, with 11 bases between them. This CDR3 is built from 11 residues. This CDR3 is CASSGSGTQYF. CDR3 DNA: TGTGCCAGCTCCGGGAGTGGTACGCAGTATTTT.

In its sample, this clonotype was seen many times. The chain recombines TRBV5-1 with TRBJ2-1; D is undetermined. Per germline, CDR1 SGHRS and CDR2 YFSETQ. The germline V and J ends were trimmed by 0 bases and 9 bases, with 7 bases remaining between them. The CDR3 is 12 amino acids. The CDR3, as DNA: TGCGCCAGCAGCTTGGTTTCGGTTGAGCAGTTCTTC. Translation gives CASSLVSVEQFF. The whole variable domain, remainder taken from reference TRBV5-1 and TRBJ2-1, is KAGVTQTPRYLIKTRGQQVTLSCSPISGHRSVSWYQQTPGQGLQFLFEYFSETQRNKGNFPGRFSGRQFSNSRSEMNVSTLELGDSALYLCASSLVSVEQFFGPGTRLTVL.

The chain joins TRBV12-3 or TRBV12-4 to TRBJ1-1; 7 bases are shared with TRBD1. This CDR3 is 13 amino acids long. After removal of 4 bases from V and 4 bases from J, the junction contained 3 bases not matched to a gene. The CDR3 DNA follows: TGTGCCAGCAGTTGGGGACAGCTCACTGAAGCTTTCTTT. This translates into CASSWGQLTEAFF.

This clonotype has ten or more counts. The V and J genes are TRBV6-1 and TRBJ2-2, with a weak D call TRBD1 (6 bases). V was cut by 1 base and J by 9 bases, with 18 bases left in between. The length of the CDR3 is 16 residues. CDR1 is MNHNS, CDR2 SASEGT, per germline. The chain's CDR3 is CASSEDLGHPDRELFF. The CDR3, as DNA: TGTGCCAGCAGTGAAGATTTGGGACACCCCGACCGGGAGCTGTTTTTT.

This clonotype was found a few times. V usage is TRBV6-5 and J usage is TRBJ2-3; TRBD2 matches at 15 bases. CDR3 length: 16 residues. Trimming at V came to 7 bases and at J to 3 bases, leaving 5 bases not matched to a gene. Germline V gene sequence: CDR1 MNHEY, CDR2 SVGAGI. The DNA for the CDR3 is TGTGCCAGCACCTCCGGACTAGCGGGAGGGACAGATACGCAGTATTTT. Residues: CASTSGLAGGTDTQYF.

This clonotype showed up just a few times. V gene TRBV5-5 combines with J gene TRBJ2-7; 7 bases align to TRBD1. Germline CDR1 reads SGHKS; CDR2 reads YYEKEE (reference sequence). The CDR3 sequence is 15 residues long. J gave up 2 bases and V 4 bases, and 9 bases lay outside the gene matches. CDR3: CASSPAGTVTYEQYF. The CDR3 nucleotides are TGTGCCAGCAGCCCCGCCGGGACAGTTACCTACGAGCAGTACTTC.

The chain uses TRBV5-4 and TRBJ1-1, with D maybe TRBD1 (5 bases). V was shortened by 0 bases and J by 3 bases, with 9 bases between the two germline ends. This CDR3 contains 14 residues. CDR1 SGHNT and CDR2 YYREEE come from the germline V gene (reference sequence). This CDR3 reads CASSLGQSYTEAFF. Here the CDR3 DNA reads TGTGCCAGCAGCTTGGGACAGAGCTACACTGAAGCTTTCTTT.

This clonotype was counted a few times. This chain uses TRBV6-6 with TRBJ2-1, with 10 bases aligning to TRBD2. This CDR3 has 16 residues. From germline, CDR1 is MNHNY and CDR2 SVGAGI (reference sequence). V gave up 7 bases and J gave up 6 bases; unmatched junction bases: 12. CDR3 sequence: CASTLPTSGTPNEQFF. The CDR3 nucleotides read TGTGCCAGCACCCTCCCCACTAGCGGGACACCCAATGAGCAGTTCTTC.

This clonotype was found many times. J is TRBJ2-7 and V is TRBV25-1, with a weak D call TRBD2 (6 bases). CDR3 length equals 15 residues. Germline loops: CDR1 MGHDK, CDR2 SYGVNS. Trimming cost V 4 bases and J 3 bases, with 16 bases left between them. The CDR3 region has the DNA TGTGCCAGCAGTGGGCCTACGAGGCGGGGCTACGAGCAGTACTTC. Translated, it gives CASSGPTRRGYEQYF.